This T cell receptor (beta chain) was identified in a study of control samples from healthy donors and cancer patients. Assay used: immunoSEQ multiplex PCR; TCRdb lists only in-frame clones, some missing. The data hold fewer than 90,000 clones, with approximately 84% observed a single time. J gave up 8 bases and V 5 bases, and 9 bases lay outside the gene matches. The CDR3 has 13 residues. Germline V gene sequence: CDR1 GTSNPN, CDR2 SVGIG (reference sequence). The chain employs TRBV30 and TRBJ1-3; 7 bases align to TRBD1. Material for sequencing was blood. This receptor was identified in a man aged 50 to 60 in good health. The CDR3 DNA sequence: TGTGCCTGGGACAGGGACCGGCTGGACACCATATATTTT. Translated: CAWDRDRLDTIYF.